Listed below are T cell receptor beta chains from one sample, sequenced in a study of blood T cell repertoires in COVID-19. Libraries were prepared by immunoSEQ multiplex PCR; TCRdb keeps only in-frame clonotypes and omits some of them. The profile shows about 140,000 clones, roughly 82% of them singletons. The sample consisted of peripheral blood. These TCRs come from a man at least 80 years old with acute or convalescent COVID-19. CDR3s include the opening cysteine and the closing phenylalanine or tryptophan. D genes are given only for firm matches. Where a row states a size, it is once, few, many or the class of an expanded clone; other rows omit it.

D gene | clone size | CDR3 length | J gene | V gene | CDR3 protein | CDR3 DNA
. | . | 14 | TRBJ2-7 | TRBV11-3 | CASSSRGSSYEQYF | TGTGCCAGCAGCTCAAGGGGGAGCTCCTACGAGCAGTACTTC
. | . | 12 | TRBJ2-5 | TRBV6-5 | CASSSAGETQYF | TGTGCCAGCAGTTCGGCGGGGGAGACCCAGTACTTC
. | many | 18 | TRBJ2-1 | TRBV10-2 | CASSFAIRGSKVDNEQFF | TGCGCCAGCAGCTTTGCTATTAGGGGGTCTAAGGTCGACAATGAGCAGTTCTTC
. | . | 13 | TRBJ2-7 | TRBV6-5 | CASSYSRVAKWYF | TGTGCCAGCAGTTACTCCAGGGTAGCTAAGTGGTACTTC
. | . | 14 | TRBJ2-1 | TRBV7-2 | CASSPQRVYNEQFF | TGTGCCAGCAGCCCTCAGAGGGTATACAATGAGCAGTTCTTC
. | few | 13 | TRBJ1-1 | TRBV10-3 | CAIRPQGYTEAFF | TGTGCCATCAGACCACAGGGTTACACTGAAGCTTTCTTT
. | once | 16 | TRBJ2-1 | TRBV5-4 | CASSPSQRPFNNEQFF | TGTGCCAGCAGCCCAAGCCAACGTCCTTTCAACAATGAGCAGTTCTTC
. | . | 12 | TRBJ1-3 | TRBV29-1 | CSVELGGDTIYF | TGCAGCGTTGAACTCGGGGGGGACACCATATATTTT
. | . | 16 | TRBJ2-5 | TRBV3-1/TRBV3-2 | CASSQSELGAMRTQYF | TGTGCCAGCAGCCAGTCCGAGTTGGGGGCCATGCGGACCCAGTACTTC
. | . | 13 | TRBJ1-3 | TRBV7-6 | CASSLGARGTIYF | TGTGCCAGCAGCTTAGGAGCGCGGGGCACCATATATTTT
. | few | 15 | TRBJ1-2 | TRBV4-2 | CASSQDGGVGYGYTF | TGTGCCAGCAGCCAAGATGGGGGGGTTGGTTATGGCTACACCTTC
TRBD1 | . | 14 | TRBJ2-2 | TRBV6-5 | CASSLQGAKGELFF | TGTGCCAGCAGTTTACAGGGGGCTAAAGGGGAGCTGTTTTTT
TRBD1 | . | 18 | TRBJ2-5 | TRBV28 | CASSFSSRGLIDKETQYF | TGTGCCAGCAGTTTCAGCTCCAGGGGGCTTATTGATAAAGAGACCCAGTACTTC
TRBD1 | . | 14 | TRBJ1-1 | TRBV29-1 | CSVATGATGAEAFF | TGCAGCGTTGCAACAGGGGCTACCGGGGCTGAAGCTTTCTTT
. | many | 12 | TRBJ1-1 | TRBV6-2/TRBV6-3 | CASSVGDTEAFF | TGTGCCAGCAGTGTCGGGGACACTGAAGCTTTCTTT
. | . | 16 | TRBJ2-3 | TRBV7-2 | CASSLATVMLTDTQYF | TGTGCCAGCAGCTTAGCTACGGTGATGCTCACAGATACGCAGTATTTT
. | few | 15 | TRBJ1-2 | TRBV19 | CASQNQDGGLYGYTF | TGTGCCAGTCAAAATCAAGACGGCGGCCTCTATGGCTACACCTTC
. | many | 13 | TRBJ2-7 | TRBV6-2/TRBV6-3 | CASSSLRGYEQYF | TGTGCCAGCAGTTCCCTCCGGGGCTACGAGCAGTACTTC
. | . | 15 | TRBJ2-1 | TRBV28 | CASSTRQGGYNEQFF | TGTGCCAGCAGTACAAGACAGGGAGGCTACAATGAGCAGTTCTTC
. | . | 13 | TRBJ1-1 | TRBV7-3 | CASSEQPNTEAFF | TGTGCCAGCAGCGAGCAACCGAACACTGAAGCTTTCTTT
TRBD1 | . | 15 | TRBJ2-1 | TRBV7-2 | CASSSGTGGSSEQFF | TGTGCCAGCAGCTCAGGGACAGGGGGTAGTTCTGAGCAGTTCTTC
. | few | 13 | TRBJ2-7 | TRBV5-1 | CASSPPPSREQYF | TGCGCCAGCAGCCCCCCCCCATCGCGCGAGCAGTACTTC
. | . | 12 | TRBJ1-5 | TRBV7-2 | CASSSYPQPQHF | TGTGCCAGCAGCTCCTACCCCCAGCCCCAGCATTTT
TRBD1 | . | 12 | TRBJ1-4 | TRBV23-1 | CASSQSEGQGLF | TGCGCCAGCAGTCAATCGGAGGGACAGGGTCTTTTC
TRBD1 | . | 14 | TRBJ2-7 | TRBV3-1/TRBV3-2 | CASSQGAGGGEQYF | TGTGCCAGCAGCCAAGGGGCAGGGGGTGGCGAGCAGTACTTC
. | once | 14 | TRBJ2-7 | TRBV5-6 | CASSLGRAPYEQYF | TGTGCCAGCAGCTTGGGAAGAGCCCCCTACGAGCAGTACTTC
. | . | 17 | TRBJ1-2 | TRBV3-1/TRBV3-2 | CASSQFIPRDRNYGYTF | TGTGCCAGCAGCCAATTCATCCCCAGGGATCGGAACTATGGCTACACCTTC
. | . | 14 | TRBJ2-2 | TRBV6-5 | CASTGHMNTGELFF | TGTGCCAGCACTGGACATATGAACACCGGGGAGCTGTTTTTT
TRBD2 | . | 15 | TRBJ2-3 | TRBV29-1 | CSVRTSGGWPDTQYF | TGCAGCGTTAGGACTAGCGGGGGGTGGCCAGATACGCAGTATTTT
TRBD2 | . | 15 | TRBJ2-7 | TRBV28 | CASSRYGGSSYEQYF | TGTGCCAGCAGTCGCTACGGGGGGTCCTCCTACGAGCAGTACTTC
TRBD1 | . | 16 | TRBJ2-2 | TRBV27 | CASSLTGGGSTGELFF | TGTGCCAGCAGTCTCACAGGGGGCGGAAGCACCGGGGAGCTGTTTTTT
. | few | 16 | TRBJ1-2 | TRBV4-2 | CASSQLPANTHYGYTF | TGTGCCAGCAGCCAACTGCCCGCGAATACTCACTATGGCTACACCTTC
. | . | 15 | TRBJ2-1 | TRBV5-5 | CASSLEQNSYNEQFF | TGTGCCAGCAGCTTAGAACAGAACTCCTACAATGAGCAGTTCTTC
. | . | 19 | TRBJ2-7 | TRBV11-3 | CASRRIIPPVILVEYEQYF | TGTGCCAGCAGACGCATAATACCCCCAGTCATCCTAGTGGAGTACGAGCAGTACTTC
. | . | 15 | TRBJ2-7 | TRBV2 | CASSGTGRGAYEQYF | TGTGCCAGCAGCGGTACTGGCAGGGGAGCCTACGAGCAGTACTTC
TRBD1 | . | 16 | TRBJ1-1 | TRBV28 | CASHSDRGQGDTEAFF | TGTGCCAGCCACTCGGACAGGGGGCAGGGGGACACTGAAGCTTTCTTT
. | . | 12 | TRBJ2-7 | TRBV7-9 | CASSSLASEQYF | TGTGCCAGCAGCTCCCTAGCCTCCGAGCAGTACTTC
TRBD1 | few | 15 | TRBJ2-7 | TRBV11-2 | CASSSNPGGSYEQYF | TGTGCCAGCAGCTCTAATCCAGGGGGCTCCTACGAGCAGTACTTC
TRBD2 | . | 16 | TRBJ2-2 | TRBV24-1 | CATSDPSRGAPGELFF | TGTGCCACCAGTGATCCCTCGCGGGGGGCCCCCGGGGAGCTGTTTTTT
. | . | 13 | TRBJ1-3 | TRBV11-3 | CASGTGTGNTIYF | TGTGCCAGCGGAACAGGGACTGGAAACACCATATATTTT
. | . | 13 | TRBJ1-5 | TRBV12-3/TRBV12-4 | CASSPLGNQPQHF | TGTGCCAGCAGCCCCTTAGGCAATCAGCCCCAGCATTTT
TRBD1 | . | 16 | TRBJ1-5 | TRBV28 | CASNPPTGGGRQPQHF | TGTGCCAGCAACCCTCCGACAGGGGGCGGGCGTCAGCCCCAGCATTTT
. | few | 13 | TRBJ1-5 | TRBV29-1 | CSVIGQPNQPQHF | TGCAGCGTTATAGGACAGCCGAATCAGCCCCAGCATTTT
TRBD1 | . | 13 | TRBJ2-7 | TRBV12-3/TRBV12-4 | CASSGQGTYEQYF | TGTGCCAGCAGCGGACAGGGGACCTACGAGCAGTACTTC
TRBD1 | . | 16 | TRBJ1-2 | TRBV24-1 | CATSDPGQGADYGYTF | TGTGCCACCAGTGACCCGGGACAGGGGGCGGACTATGGCTACACCTTC
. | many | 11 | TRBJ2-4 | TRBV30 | CAWSVENIQYF | TGTGCCTGGAGTGTAGAGAACATTCAGTACTTC
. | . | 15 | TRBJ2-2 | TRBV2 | CASSEWGGGTGELFF | TGTGCCAGCAGTGAGTGGGGGGGCGGCACCGGGGAGCTGTTTTTT
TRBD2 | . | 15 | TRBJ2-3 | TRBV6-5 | CASSYTGTSGDTQYF | TGTGCCAGCAGTTACACCGGGACTAGCGGGGATACGCAGTATTTT
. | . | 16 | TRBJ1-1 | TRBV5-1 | CASSAALGGQNTEAFF | TGCGCCAGCAGCGCGGCTTTGGGCGGGCAGAACACTGAAGCTTTCTTT
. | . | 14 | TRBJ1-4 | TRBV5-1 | CASRFEGTNEKLFF | TGCGCCAGCAGATTCGAGGGAACTAATGAAAAACTGTTTTTT
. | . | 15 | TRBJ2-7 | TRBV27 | CASSLWVEGPYEQYF | TGTGCCAGCAGTTTATGGGTGGAGGGCCCGTACGAGCAGTACTTC
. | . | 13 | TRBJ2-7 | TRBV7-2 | CASSLFGRQEQYF | TGTGCCAGCAGCTTATTCGGCCGACAGGAGCAGTACTTC
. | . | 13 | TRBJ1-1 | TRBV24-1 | CATSEAQNTEAFF | TGTGCCACCAGTGAGGCACAGAACACTGAAGCTTTCTTT
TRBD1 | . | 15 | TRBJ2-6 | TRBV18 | CASSRTGDGANVLTF | TGTGCCAGCTCACGTACAGGGGACGGGGCCAACGTCCTGACTTTC
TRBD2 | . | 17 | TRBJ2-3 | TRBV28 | CASSLYGGGSFTDTQYF | TGTGCCAGCAGTTTATACGGCGGGGGGAGCTTCACAGATACGCAGTATTTT
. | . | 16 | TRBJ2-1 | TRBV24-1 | CATSDVRRSSYNEQFF | TGTGCCACCAGTGATGTGAGGCGGAGCTCCTACAATGAGCAGTTCTTC
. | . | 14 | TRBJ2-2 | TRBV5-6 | CASSYRFQGGELFF | TGTGCCAGCAGCTACAGGTTTCAGGGCGGGGAGCTGTTTTTT
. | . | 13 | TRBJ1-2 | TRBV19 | CASSIGSGYGYTF | TGTGCCAGTAGTATCGGTTCTGGCTATGGCTACACCTTC
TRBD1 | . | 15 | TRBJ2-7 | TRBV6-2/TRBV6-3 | CASSLGQGPSGEQYF | TGTGCCAGCAGTTTGGGACAGGGCCCCTCCGGCGAGCAGTACTTC
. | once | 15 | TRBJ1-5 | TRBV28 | CASSFSGTLYQPQHF | TGTGCCAGCAGTTTTTCCGGGACACTTTATCAGCCCCAGCATTTT